These 8 T cell receptor beta chains came from one sample sequenced in a study of blood T cell repertoires in COVID-19. Some clones are missing from TCRdb's copy, which holds only in-frame ones; the method was immunoSEQ multiplex PCR. The sample carries roughly 260,000 clones, more than 85% recorded once. Input material: peripheral blood. These receptors all stem from a person in their late teens or twenties with COVID-19, enrolled during active disease.

The chain couples TRBV20-1 to TRBJ1-4; D remains unclear. There are 11 residues in the CDR3. CDR1 is DFQATT and CDR2 is SNEGSKA in the germline V gene (reference sequence). With 6 bases removed from V and 8 bases from J, the gap between germline ends came to 10 bases. CDR3 in amino acids: CSALDDEKLFF. DNA for the CDR3: TGCAGTGCACTAGATGACGAAAAACTGTTTTTT.

The rearrangement joins TRBV10-2 to TRBJ2-5; 8 bases map to TRBD1. The V gene end was trimmed by 6 bases and the J gene end by 4 bases; junction bases not matched to a gene: 4. This CDR3 has 13 amino acids. Per germline, CDR1 WSHSY and CDR2 SAAADI. As DNA, the CDR3 is TGCGCCAGCAGGCAGGGGGCGGGAGAGACCCAGTACTTC. It specifies CASRQGAGETQYF.

The V gene is TRBV12-3 or TRBV12-4, the J gene TRBJ1-2, with 8 bases aligning to TRBD1. The junction had 6 bases not matched to a gene; V was cut back by 6 bases and J by 6 bases. The CDR3 runs 13 residues. The CDR3 DNA is TGTGCCAGCAGGCAAGGACAGGGAGATGGCTACACCTTC. Amino acids: CASRQGQGDGYTF.

This chain joins TRBV21-1 and TRBJ2-2; TRBD1, as called in the table, went unchecked against the DNA. TRBV21-1 is designated a pseudogene. CDR3 size: 16 residues. CDR3 amino acids: CASSKAGQGNNGELFF. The CDR3, as DNA: TGTGCCAGCAGCAAAGCGGGACAGGGTAACAACGGGGAGCTGTTTTTT.

The chain has TRBV7-9 and TRBJ2-5; TRBD2 aligns across 7 bases. This CDR3 is built from 15 residues. CDR1 and CDR2 from the germline V gene are SEHNR and FQNEAQ (reference sequence). Trimming removed 1 base from V and 2 bases from J; junction bases left unmatched: 4. The CDR3 is CASSLGLGGQETQYF. CDR3 bases: TGTGCCAGCAGCTTAGGTCTGGGAGGGCAAGAGACCCAGTACTTC.

The chain links TRBV9 to TRBJ2-7, with 9 positions matching TRBD2. The CDR3 sequence is 15 residues long. V shed 0 bases and J 2 bases; nucleotides not matched to a gene: 3. Per germline, CDR1 SGDLS and CDR2 YYNGEE. The CDR3, as DNA: TGTGCCAGCAGCGTAGAGACTAGCGGACCCTACGAGCAGTACTTC. The encoded protein is CASSVETSGPYEQYF.

The genes are TRBV5-5 and TRBJ1-1; no clear D. Germline V gene data show CDR1 as SGHKS and CDR2 as YYEKEE (reference sequence). The CDR3 totals 15 residues. The V end was cut by 2 bases, the J end by 0 bases, with 11 bases between. CDR3 sequence reads: CASSFGVNMNTEAFF. DNA for the CDR3: TGTGCCAGCAGCTTCGGGGTGAACATGAACACTGAAGCTTTCTTT.

This chain's CDR3 is CASSQVSGGNEQFF. CDR3 sequence (DNA): TGTGCCAGCAGCCAAGTCTCAGGGGGCAATGAGCAGTTCTTC. The chain has TRBV4-2 and TRBJ2-1; 7 nucleotides align to TRBD1. Germline CDR1 LGHNA, CDR2 YNFKEQ. The CDR3 runs 14 residues. With V trimmed by 1 base and J by 6 bases, 3 bases remained unmatched.